This is a list of T cell receptor beta chains from one sample in a study of blood T cell repertoires in COVID-19. Sequencing used immunoSEQ multiplex PCR; TCRdb keeps in-frame clones, though not all of them. The data contain around 450,000 clones, 70% to 90% of them seen just once; the ten biggest clones take up approximately 2%. Sample: PBMCs or T cells enriched from blood (not recorded which). These TCRs come from a woman under 30 with acute COVID-19. CDR3s include the opening cysteine and the closing phenylalanine or tryptophan. The order of the fields is J gene, V gene, D gene, clone size, CDR3 protein, CDR3 DNA. A D gene is named only where the DNA matches it firmly. Size tells how often a clone was seen (once, few, many) or the class of an expanded clone, and some rows leave it out.

TRBJ2-7 TRBV12-5 . . CASGLVRTRGPEGEQYF TGTGCTAGTGGTTTGGTAAGGACGCGGGGGCCAGAGGGCGAGCAGTACTTC
TRBJ2-7 TRBV9 . . CASSVTAGSYEQYF TGTGCCAGCAGCGTAACGGCGGGGTCCTACGAGCAGTACTTC
TRBJ1-5 TRBV5-8 . . CASSSYRVSSLGQPQHF TGTGCCAGCAGCTCCTACCGGGTCAGCTCCTTAGGTCAGCCCCAGCATTTT
TRBJ1-5 TRBV28 . . CASRQEDQPQHF TGTGCTAGCAGACAGGAAGATCAGCCCCAGCATTTT
TRBJ1-1 TRBV7-3 . . CASSSGNSGTEAFF TGTGCCAGCAGCTCAGGGAATTCGGGCACTGAAGCTTTCTTT
TRBJ1-3 TRBV19 TRBD1 once CASSIDREESGNTIYF TGTGCCAGTAGTATCGACAGGGAAGAATCTGGAAACACCATATATTTT
TRBJ2-7 TRBV27 TRBD2 once CASARTLGTSGNYEQYF TGTGCCAGCGCGAGGACTTTAGGGACTAGCGGAAACTACGAGCAGTACTTC
TRBJ2-1 TRBV24-1 TRBD2 . CATSDHSGGRYNEQFF TGTGCCACCAGTGACCATAGCGGGGGCCGCTACAATGAGCAGTTCTTC
TRBJ1-1 TRBV19 . . CATATGGNTEAFF TGTGCCACCGCGACAGGCGGGAACACTGAAGCTTTCTTT
TRBJ2-3 TRBV28 . . CASSFFEDTQYF TGTGCCAGCAGTTTTTTTGAGGATACGCAGTATTTT
TRBJ2-2 TRBV10-3 . . CAISESAVGAGELFF TGTGCCATCAGTGAGTCGGCAGTGGGAGCCGGGGAGCTGTTTTTT
TRBJ2-3 TRBV27 TRBD1 . CATTTTGGQADTQYF TGTGCCACGACAACTACAGGGGGCCAAGCAGATACGCAGTATTTT
TRBJ2-5 TRBV5-5 TRBD2 . CASSLGLGLAGGPTGETQYF TGTGCCAGCAGCTTGGGATTAGGGCTAGCGGGGGGACCCACGGGGGAGACCCAGTACTTC
TRBJ2-7 TRBV7-2 TRBD2 . CASSFLADYEQYF TGTGCCAGCAGCTTCCTAGCGGACTACGAGCAGTACTTC
TRBJ2-2 TRBV28 . once CASSSAGELFF TGTGCCAGCAGTTCCGCCGGGGAGCTGTTTTTT
TRBJ2-1 TRBV29-1 . once CSVEDLGGILIF TGCAGCGTTGAAGATCTCGGCGGGATCTTAATCTTC
TRBJ2-4 TRBV4-1 . . CASSQVTGGGIQYF TGCGCCAGCAGCCAAGTTACGGGTGGTGGCATTCAGTACTTC
TRBJ2-1 TRBV9 TRBD2 . CASSFGLAGAINEQFF TGTGCCAGCAGCTTTGGACTAGCGGGGGCGATCAATGAGCAGTTCTTC
TRBJ1-4 TRBV4-1 . . CASSPGGTQNEKLFF TGCGCCAGCAGCCCGGGCGGGACTCAGAATGAAAAACTGTTTTTT
TRBJ1-3 TRBV2 . . CASRLDRFSGNTIYF TGTGCCAGCAGGTTGGACAGATTCTCTGGAAACACCATATATTTT
TRBJ1-6 TRBV5-1 TRBD1 . CASSLGTGESPLHF TGCGCCAGCAGCTTGGGGACAGGGGAGTCACCCCTCCACTTT
TRBJ2-6 TRBV11-2 . . CAIFRPISQAGANVLTF TGTGCCATCTTTAGGCCCATTTCTCAGGCTGGGGCCAACGTCCTGACTTTC
TRBJ1-2 TRBV6-5 TRBD1 . CASSPSGGGYTF TGTGCCAGCAGCCCGTCAGGGGGTGGCTACACCTTC
TRBJ2-7 TRBV29-1 . . CSVDGQGRNEQYF TGCAGCGTTGATGGGCAGGGTAGGAACGAGCAGTACTTC
TRBJ1-3 TRBV6-4 TRBD1 . CASSTGTGAGNTIYF TGTGCCAGCAGTACCGGGACAGGGGCTGGAAACACCATATATTTT
TRBJ2-5 TRBV29-1 . . CSAPRSLAGETQYF TGCAGCGCTCCCCGCAGTCTCGCTGGAGAGACCCAGTACTTC
TRBJ2-5 TRBV7-2 TRBD2 . CASSFGGRETQYF TGTGCCAGCAGCTTCGGCGGGAGAGAGACCCAGTACTTC
TRBJ1-6 TRBV6-2/TRBV6-3 TRBD1 . CASSYSPGQGLLSPLHF TGTGCCAGCAGTTACTCCCCGGGACAGGGGTTGTTATCACCCCTCCACTTT
TRBJ1-2 TRBV4-1 . . CASSHLLPPRDTIYTF TGCGCCAGCAGCCACCTACTCCCCCCCCGGGACACTATCTACACCTTC
TRBJ2-1 TRBV15 TRBD1 once CATSPGQGVWNEQFF TGTGCCACCAGCCCCGGACAGGGGGTGTGGAATGAGCAGTTCTTC
TRBJ2-7 TRBV28 . . CASSFYRVPYEQYF TGTGCCAGCAGTTTCTACAGGGTGCCCTACGAGCAGTACTTC
TRBJ2-5 TRBV7-8 . . CASSLAGTPTPDQHQETQYF TGTGCCAGCAGCTTAGCGGGGACACCGACCCCTGACCAACACCAAGAGACCCAGTACTTC
TRBJ1-1 TRBV10-3 TRBD1 . CAITGQGNTEAFF TGTGCCATCACCGGACAGGGGAACACTGAAGCTTTCTTT
TRBJ2-7 TRBV6-5 TRBD1 . CASGNRGSSYEQYF TGTGCCAGCGGGAACAGGGGGTCCTCCTACGAGCAGTACTTC
TRBJ2-1 TRBV7-2 . . CASSLDFNEQFF TGTGCCAGCAGCTTAGACTTCAATGAGCAGTTCTTC
TRBJ2-1 TRBV30 TRBD2 once CAWSGGLAGEKQFF TGTGCCTGGAGTGGCGGACTAGCGGGAGAAAAGCAGTTCTTC
TRBJ2-3 TRBV5-1 . . CASKQLPSTDTQYF TGCGCCAGCAAACAGCTTCCTAGCACAGATACGCAGTATTTT
TRBJ2-6 TRBV5-6 . . CASSLSGGSGANVLTF TGTGCCAGCAGCTTAAGTGGCGGCTCTGGGGCCAACGTCCTGACTTTC
TRBJ1-6 TRBV5-5 TRBD1 . CASSLGLRDSDSPLHF TGTGCCAGCAGCTTGGGGCTCCGGGACAGCGATTCACCCCTCCACTTT
TRBJ1-2 TRBV10-3 TRBD1 . CAISESGQGNYGYTF TGTGCCATCAGTGAGTCGGGACAGGGGAACTATGGCTACACCTTC
TRBJ1-5 TRBV7-8 . . CASSSRLLRGKGNQPQHF TGTGCCAGCAGCTCCCGGCTTTTGAGGGGGAAAGGCAATCAGCCCCAGCATTTT
TRBJ1-1 TRBV18 . . CASSPLALVPGNTEAFF TGTGCCAGCTCACCATTAGCTTTAGTTCCCGGGAACACTGAAGCTTTCTTT
TRBJ1-2 TRBV18 TRBD1 . CASSPRDRGDYGYTF TGTGCCAGCTCACCCCGGGACAGGGGTGACTATGGCTACACCTTC
TRBJ1-3 TRBV5-1 . . CASSSGEDGNTIYF TGCGCCAGCAGCTCCGGGGAGGATGGAAACACCATATATTTT
TRBJ1-6 TRBV4-1 TRBD1 . CPCSPQGVLYSPLHF TGCCCCTGCAGCCCACAGGGGGTACTGTATTCACCCCTCCACTTT
TRBJ2-2 TRBV6-2/TRBV6-3 . few CASSNTGETGELFF TGTGCCAGCAGTAATACGGGAGAAACCGGGGAGCTGTTTTTT
TRBJ2-7 TRBV7-9 TRBD1 . CASSSGQSYEQYF TGTGCCAGCAGCTCGGGACAGTCCTACGAGCAGTACTTC
TRBJ1-3 TRBV7-8 . . CASSLVGRGAIFSGNTIYF TGTGCCAGCAGCTTAGTTGGCAGGGGCGCAATATTCTCTGGAAACACCATATATTTT
TRBJ1-5 TRBV18 TRBD1 . CASSPGTGDSNQPQHF TGTGCCAGCTCACCGGGGACAGGAGATAGCAATCAGCCCCAGCATTTT
TRBJ2-7 TRBV5-1 TRBD2 . CASSLGLAGGLSSYEQYF TGCGCCAGCAGCTTGGGACTAGCGGGGGGTCTGAGCTCCTACGAGCAGTACTTC
TRBJ2-4 TRBV27 TRBD1 . CASSLSGQGNIQYF TGTGCCAGCAGTTTATCGGGACAGGGGAACATTCAGTACTTC
TRBJ2-7 TRBV7-9 TRBD2 once CASSKGLGAEQYF TGTGCCAGCAGCAAGGGACTAGGGGCCGAGCAGTACTTC
TRBJ2-7 TRBV7-2 . . CASSLDRRGEQYF TGTGCCAGCAGCTTAGACCGGCGGGGCGAGCAGTACTTC
TRBJ1-4 TRBV11-2 TRBD1 . CASSLVGQGGEKLFF TGTGCCAGCAGCTTAGTGGGACAGGGTGGTGAAAAACTGTTTTTT
TRBJ2-7 TRBV19 . . CASSKGRGTYEQYF TGTGCCAGTAGTAAAGGCCGAGGAACCTACGAGCAGTACTTC
TRBJ1-2 TRBV7-8 . . CASRPGQFNYGYTF TGTGCCAGCAGGCCTGGACAGTTTAACTATGGCTACACCTTC
TRBJ1-1 TRBV7-8 . . CASSLRESRTFTQGAFF TGTGCCAGCAGCCTACGCGAGTCGAGGACCTTTACCCAGGGGGCTTTCTTT